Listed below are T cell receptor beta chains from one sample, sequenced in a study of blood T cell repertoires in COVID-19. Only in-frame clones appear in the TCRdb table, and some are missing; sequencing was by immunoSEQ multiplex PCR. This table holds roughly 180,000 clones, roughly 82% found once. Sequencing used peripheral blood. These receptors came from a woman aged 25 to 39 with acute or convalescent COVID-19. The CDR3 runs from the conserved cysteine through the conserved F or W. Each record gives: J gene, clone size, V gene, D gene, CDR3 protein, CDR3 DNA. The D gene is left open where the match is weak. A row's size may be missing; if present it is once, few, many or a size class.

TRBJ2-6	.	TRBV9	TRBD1	CASSEDRAPSGANVLTF	TGTGCCAGCAGCGAGGACAGGGCCCCTTCTGGGGCCAACGTCCTGACTTTC
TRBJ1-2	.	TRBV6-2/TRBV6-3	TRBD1	CASSPWIDRDYGYTF	TGTGCCAGCAGCCCATGGATTGACAGGGACTATGGCTACACCTTC
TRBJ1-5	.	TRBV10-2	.	CASSDPIDNQPQHF	TGCGCCAGCAGTGATCCAATAGACAATCAGCCCCAGCATTTT
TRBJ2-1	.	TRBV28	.	CASSRPWAGAKDEQFF	TGTGCCAGCAGTCGACCTTGGGCGGGGGCGAAAGATGAGCAGTTCTTC
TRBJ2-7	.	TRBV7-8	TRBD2	CASSLAFRRSSGTSYEQYF	TGTGCCAGCAGCTTAGCATTCCGGCGGTCTAGCGGGACCTCCTACGAGCAGTACTTC
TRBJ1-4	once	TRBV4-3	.	CASSREIGKLFF	TGCGCCAGCAGCCGGGAGATTGGGAAACTGTTTTTT
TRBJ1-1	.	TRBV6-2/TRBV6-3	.	CASSRTQEAFF	TGTGCCAGCAGTCGCACACAGGAAGCTTTCTTT
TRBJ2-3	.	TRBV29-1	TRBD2	CSDNLAGDTQYF	TGCAGCGACAACCTAGCGGGGGATACGCAGTATTTT
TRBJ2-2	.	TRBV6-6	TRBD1	CASVGTGGGNGELFF	TGTGCCAGCGTGGGGACAGGGGGCGGTAACGGGGAGCTGTTTTTT
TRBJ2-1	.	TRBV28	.	CASSPLGLVSPNEQFF	TGTGCCAGCAGTCCTTTGGGGCTAGTCAGCCCCAATGAGCAGTTCTTC
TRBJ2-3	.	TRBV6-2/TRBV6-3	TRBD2	CASSMREWDTQYF	TGTGCCAGCAGTATGCGGGAGTGGGATACGCAGTATTTT
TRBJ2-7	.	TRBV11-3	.	CASSLSAAYEQYF	TGTGCCAGCAGCTTGTCAGCGGCCTACGAGCAGTACTTC
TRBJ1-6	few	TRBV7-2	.	CASSLQTTNSPLHF	TGTGCCAGCAGCTTACAAACCACAAATTCACCCCTCCACTTT
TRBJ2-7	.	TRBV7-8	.	CASSRDGQLQYF	TGTGCCAGCAGCAGAGACGGACAGTTACAGTACTTC
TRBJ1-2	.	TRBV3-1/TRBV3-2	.	CASSQAQTNYGYTF	TGTGCCAGCAGCCAAGCACAGACCAACTATGGCTACACCTTC
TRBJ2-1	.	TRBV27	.	CASSLVAGWYNEQFF	TGTGCCAGCAGTTTGGTTGCAGGGTGGTACAATGAGCAGTTCTTC
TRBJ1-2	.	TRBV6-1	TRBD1	CASSERDRTNYGYTF	TGTGCCAGCAGTGAGAGGGACAGGACTAACTATGGCTACACCTTC
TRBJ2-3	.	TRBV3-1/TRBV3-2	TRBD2	CASSLLGTSGYTDTQYF	TGTGCCAGCAGCCTATTGGGGACTAGCGGATACACAGATACGCAGTATTTT
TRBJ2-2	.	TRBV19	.	CASSIRRRPTVGELFF	TGTGCCAGTAGTATCAGGAGGAGGCCTACGGTCGGGGAGCTGTTTTTT
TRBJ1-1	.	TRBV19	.	CASAYLGNTEAFF	TGTGCCAGCGCTTATCTAGGGAACACTGAAGCTTTCTTT
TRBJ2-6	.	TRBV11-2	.	CASSFPGANVLTF	TGTGCCAGCAGCTTCCCAGGGGCCAACGTCCTGACTTTC
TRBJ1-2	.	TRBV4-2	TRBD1	CASSSAEGAVDGYTF	TGTGCCAGCAGCTCCGCCGAGGGGGCGGTGGATGGCTACACCTTC
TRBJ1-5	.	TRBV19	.	CASSTKDRSSNQPQHF	TGTGCCAGTAGTACCAAGGACAGAAGCAGCAATCAGCCCCAGCATTTT
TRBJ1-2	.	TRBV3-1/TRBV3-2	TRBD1	CASSRTQGGSNYGYTF	TGTGCCAGCAGCCGGACCCAGGGGGGTAGTAACTATGGCTACACCTTC
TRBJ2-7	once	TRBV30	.	CAWRSPGKTYEQYF	TGTGCCTGGAGGTCGCCAGGGAAGACCTACGAGCAGTACTTC
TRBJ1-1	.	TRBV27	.	CASSLTGNTEAFF	TGTGCCAGCAGTTTGACAGGAAACACTGAAGCTTTCTTT
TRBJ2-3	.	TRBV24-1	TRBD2	CATSDWGLAGVTDTQYF	TGTGCCACCAGTGATTGGGGACTAGCGGGAGTGACAGATACGCAGTATTTT
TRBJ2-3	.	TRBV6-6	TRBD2	CASRPRGGIDTQYF	TGTGCCAGCAGGCCGCGGGGGGGAATAGATACGCAGTATTTT
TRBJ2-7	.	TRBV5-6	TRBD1	CASSWGTGTSYEQYF	TGTGCCAGCAGTTGGGGGACAGGGACCTCCTACGAGCAGTACTTC
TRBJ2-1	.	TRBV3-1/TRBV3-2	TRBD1	CASSVRQGYRVSYNEQFF	TGTGCCAGCAGCGTCCGACAGGGATATAGGGTTTCCTACAATGAGCAGTTCTTC
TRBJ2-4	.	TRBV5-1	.	CASSTGSQNIQYF	TGCGCCAGTTCCACGGGGAGCCAAAACATTCAGTACTTC
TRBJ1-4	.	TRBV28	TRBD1	CASSSQDRGVEKLFF	TGTGCCAGCAGTTCCCAGGACAGGGGTGTTGAAAAACTGTTTTTT
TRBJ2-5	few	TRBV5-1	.	CASSSTGLLQETQYF	TGCGCCAGCAGCTCAACAGGGCTCTTACAAGAGACCCAGTACTTC
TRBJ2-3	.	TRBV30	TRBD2	CAWRTSGSTDTQYF	TGTGCCTGGAGGACTAGCGGCAGCACAGATACGCAGTATTTT
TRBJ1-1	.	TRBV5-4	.	CASSLSTGLTEAFF	TGTGCCAGCAGCTTGAGTACAGGTTTAACTGAAGCTTTCTTT
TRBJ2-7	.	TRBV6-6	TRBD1	CASSYPGQGDEQYF	TGTGCCAGCAGTTACCCGGGACAGGGCGACGAGCAGTACTTC
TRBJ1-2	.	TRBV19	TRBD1	CASSIVLRGRGYTF	TGTGCCAGTAGTATAGTCCTCAGGGGGCGCGGCTACACCTTC
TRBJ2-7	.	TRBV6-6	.	CASRGKGAVNEQYF	TGTGCCAGCAGGGGGAAAGGGGCGGTGAACGAGCAGTACTTC
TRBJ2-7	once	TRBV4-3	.	CASSQGGGYEQYF	TGCGCCAGCAGCCAAGGCGGTGGCTACGAGCAGTACTTC
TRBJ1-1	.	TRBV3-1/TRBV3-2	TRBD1	CASSPTGGGTEAFF	TGTGCCAGCAGCCCGACAGGGGGTGGGACTGAAGCTTTCTTT
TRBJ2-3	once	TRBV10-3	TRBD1	CAISARDRGSDTQYF	TGTGCCATCAGTGCGAGGGACAGGGGCTCAGATACGCAGTATTTT
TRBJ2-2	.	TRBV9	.	CASSRTESTGELFF	TGTGCCAGCAGCAGGACAGAGAGCACCGGGGAGCTGTTTTTT
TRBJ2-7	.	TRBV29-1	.	CSVTLKVGNEQYF	TGCAGCGTCACCCTAAAGGTGGGCAACGAGCAGTACTTC
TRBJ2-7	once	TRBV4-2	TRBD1	CASSQGPTGAADGRSQYF	TGTGCCAGCAGCCAAGGACCAACAGGGGCCGCAGACGGTCGATCACAGTACTTC
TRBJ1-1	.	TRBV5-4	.	CASSLPQGLGTEAFF	TGTGCCAGCAGCTTGCCTCAGGGCCTGGGTACTGAAGCTTTCTTT
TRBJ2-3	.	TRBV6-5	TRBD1	CASSKDRTDTQYF	TGTGCCAGCAGTAAGGACAGGACAGATACGCAGTATTTT
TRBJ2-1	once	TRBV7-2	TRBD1	CASSLEGQGLGVRFF	TGTGCCAGCAGCTTAGAGGGACAGGGACTGGGAGTGCGCTTCTTC
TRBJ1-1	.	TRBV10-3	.	CATNSDRNTEAFF	TGTGCCACGAATTCGGACAGGAACACTGAAGCTTTCTTT
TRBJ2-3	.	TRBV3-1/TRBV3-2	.	CASSPTDTDTQYF	TGTGCCAGCAGCCCGACAGACACAGATACGCAGTATTTT
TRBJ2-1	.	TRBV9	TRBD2	CASSGPGLAAEQFF	TGTGCCAGCAGCGGCCCGGGACTAGCAGCTGAGCAGTTCTTC
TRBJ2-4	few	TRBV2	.	CASSVIVAKNIQYF	TGTGCCAGCAGTGTTATCGTAGCCAAAAACATTCAGTACTTC
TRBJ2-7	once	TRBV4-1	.	CASSQDESYF	TGCGCCAGCAGCCAAGACGAGTCATACTTC
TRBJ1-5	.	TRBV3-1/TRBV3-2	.	CASSQDRDNSNQPQHF	TGTGCCAGCAGCCAAGATCGAGACAATAGCAATCAGCCCCAGCATTTT
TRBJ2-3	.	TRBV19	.	CASSISGAPYFTDTQYF	TGTGCCAGTAGCATCAGCGGCGCACCGTATTTCACAGATACGCAGTATTTT
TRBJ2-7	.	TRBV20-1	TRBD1	CSATDIGTGGSYEQYF	TGCAGTGCTACTGACATCGGGACAGGGGGGTCCTACGAGCAGTACTTC
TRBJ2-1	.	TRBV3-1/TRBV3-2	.	CASSQVGSSDEQFF	TGTGCCAGCAGCCAAGTAGGGTCTAGCGATGAGCAGTTCTTC
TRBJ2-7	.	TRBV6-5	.	CAPVASNKYEQYF	TGTGCCCCCGTGGCCTCCAATAAGTACGAGCAGTACTTC
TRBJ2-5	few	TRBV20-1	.	CSASGAGQTQYF	TGCAGTGCTAGTGGTGCGGGGCAGACCCAGTACTTC
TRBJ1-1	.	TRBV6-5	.	CASSSRVTEAFF	TGTGCCAGCAGTTCCAGGGTAACTGAAGCTTTCTTT
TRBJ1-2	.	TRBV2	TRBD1	CASSALTTGHGYTF	TGTGCCAGCAGTGCTCTCACGACAGGGCATGGCTACACCTTC